The 26 T cell receptor beta chains below all came from one sample that was sequenced in a study of cytomegalovirus exposure and HLA in healthy donors. The PCR made use of 60 Vbeta and 13 Jbeta primers. The data were produced by immunoSEQ multiplex PCR, yet TCRdb's version contains in-frame clones alone and is incomplete. Found here are 150,000 to 200,000 clones, 70% to 80% of them singletons; the top ten hold over 1.1%. Sequences were obtained from PBMCs. The origin of the receptors is a man aged 55 to 70 in good health and CMV-seronegative.

The table lists this clone with a count of one. V gene TRBV9 combines with J gene TRBJ1-5, with 7 bases that match TRBD1. J gave up 0 bases and V 3 bases, and 3 bases lay outside the gene matches. This CDR3 has 15 amino acids. Germline V gene sequence: CDR1 SGDLS, CDR2 YYNGEE. CDR3 loop: CASSEGTASNQPQHF. The CDR3 coding sequence is TGTGCCAGCAGCGAGGGGACAGCTAGCAATCAGCCCCAGCATTTT.

V and J are TRBV15 and TRBJ2-1, with TRBD1 as a possible D gene (5 bases). V dropped 0 bases and J dropped 4 bases, with 16 bases sitting between them. Germline V CDR1 and CDR2: LNHNV, YYDKDF (reference sequence). This CDR3 is built from 17 residues. The CDR3 sequence: CATSRDGASRLYNEQFF. The CDR3 DNA is TGTGCCACCAGCAGAGATGGGGCGAGCCGGCTTTACAATGAGCAGTTCTTC. Combining the CDR3 with reference TRBV15 and TRBJ2-1 gives the whole variable domain DAMVIQNPRYQVTQFGKPVTLSCSQTLNHNVMYWYQQKSSQAPKLLFHYYDKDFNNEADTPDNFQSRRPNTSFCFLDIRSPGLGDTAMYLCATSRDGASRLYNEQFFGPGTRLTVL.

This clone was recorded a few times. The V and J genes are TRBV4-1 and TRBJ1-2, with D tentatively TRBD1 (6 bases). V shed 3 bases and J shed 3 bases, with 14 bases lying between them. Germline loops: CDR1 MGHRA, CDR2 YSYEKL. CDR3 length: 15 amino acids. Here the CDR3 reads CASSQGLGGDYGYTF. For the CDR3, the DNA is TGCGCCAGCAGCCAGGGCTTAGGGGGGGACTATGGCTACACCTTC.

The V and J genes are TRBV7-2 and TRBJ2-7; 10 nucleotides match TRBD2. V trimming: 2 bases; J trimming: 5 bases; junction bases outside the gene matches: 3. Germline V gene lookup returns CDR1 SGHTA and CDR2 FQGNSA. The CDR3 contains 14 residues. Here the CDR3 DNA reads TGTGCCAGCAGCTTACTAGCGGGAGTCAACGAGCAGTACTTC. Protein: CASSLLAGVNEQYF.

The chain combines TRBV9 with TRBJ2-1; 9 positions agree with TRBD1. The CDR3 consists of 14 residues. The V segment lost 3 bases and the J segment 5 bases; nucleotides outside the gene matches: 3. CDR1 is SGDLS, CDR2 YYNGEE, per germline. CDR3 sequence (DNA): TGTGCCAGCAGCGCACGGGACAGGGACAATGAGCAGTTCTTC. Translating gives CASSARDRDNEQFF.

There are a few counts of this clone. The chain employs TRBV30 and TRBJ2-7, with TRBD1 as a possible D gene (6 bases). This CDR3 is built from 16 residues. Germline values: CDR1 GTSNPN, CDR2 SVGIG (reference sequence). V gave up 2 bases and J gave up 0 bases, with 17 bases separating them. The CDR3 reads CAWSRGQKRSSYEQYF. DNA for the CDR3: TGTGCCTGGAGTCGCGGACAGAAACGAAGCTCCTACGAGCAGTACTTC.

V usage is TRBV11-2 and J usage is TRBJ2-3; the D gene is possibly TRBD2 (6 bases). The CDR3 covers 16 residues. V was pared by 4 bases and J by 2 bases, with 16 bases between. Per germline, CDR1 SGHAT and CDR2 FQNNGV. In nucleotides, the CDR3 is TGTGCCAGCAGCTCCCAGGGCGGGGCCTACACAGATACGCAGTATTTT. This codes for CASSSQGGAYTDTQYF. The whole variable domain, remainder taken from reference TRBV11-2 and TRBJ2-3, is EAGVAQSPRYKIIEKRQSVAFWCNPISGHATLYWYQQILGQGPKLLIQFQNNGVVDDSQLPKDRFSAERLKGVDSTLKIQPAKLEDSAVYLCASSSQGGAYTDTQYFGPGTRLTVL.

This chain connects TRBV5-8 to TRBJ2-7, with 7 bases identical to TRBD1. The CDR3 loop spans 14 amino acids. Germline V gene data show CDR1 as SGHTS and CDR2 as YDEGEE. Unmatched junction bases numbered 5, after V lost 0 bases and J lost 5 bases. The CDR3 region is CASSLGRGNDEQYF. The CDR3 DNA is TGTGCCAGCAGCTTGGGCAGGGGGAACGACGAGCAGTACTTC.

This clone was detected only a few times. The rearrangement links TRBV28 to TRBJ2-5, with a tentative D call TRBD1 (5 bases). Trimming removed 8 bases from V and 5 bases from J, with 6 bases in between. Germline V gene sequence: CDR1 MDHEN, CDR2 SYDVKM. The length of the CDR3 is 10 residues. CDR3: CASGAETQYF. The CDR3 coding sequence is TGTGCCAGCGGGGCGGAGACCCAGTACTTC. The full variable domain, in which reference TRBV28 and TRBJ2-5 provide the parts outside the CDR3, is DVKVTQSSRYLVKRTGEKVFLECVQDMDHENMFWYRQDPGLGLRLIYFSYDVKMKEKGDIPEGYSVSREKKERFSLILESASTNQTSMYLCASGAETQYFGPGTRLLVL.

V and J are TRBV27 and TRBJ1-6; a weak D match, TRBD1 (6 bases). Germline V gene sequence: CDR1 MNHEY, CDR2 SMNVEV (reference sequence). This CDR3 region has 15 residues. Trimming cost V 8 bases and J 5 bases, with 16 bases left between them. The CDR3 bases are TGTGCCAGCGGATCGGCAGGGGCCCATAATTCACCCCTCCACTTT. As protein: CASGSAGAHNSPLHF.

The genes are TRBV4-3 and TRBJ2-2; tentative D call: TRBD2 (6 bases). The CDR3 consists of 17 residues. CDR1 and CDR2 (germline): LGHNA, YSLEER. V lost 1 base and J lost 3, with 15 bases in between. The CDR3 DNA follows: TGCGCCAGCAGCCAAGTTGCGGGAATTCAGTACACCGGGGAGCTGTTTTTT. Amino acid sequence: CASSQVAGIQYTGELFF.

This clone has just a few counts. This sequence joins TRBV6-6 and TRBJ1-1; unclear D gene. Between the trimmed V and J ends, which lost 7 bases and 3 bases, there was a span of 12 bases. The CDR3 is made up of 13 amino acids. CDR1 and CDR2 from the germline V gene are MNHNY and SVGAGI (reference sequence). DNA for the CDR3: TGTGCCAGCAAGAGACAAGAACACACTGAAGCTTTCTTT. Amino acid sequence: CASKRQEHTEAFF.

The CDR3 here is CASSSGLAGGYYNEQFF. The CDR3 coding sequence is TGTGCCAGCAGCAGCGGACTAGCGGGGGGTTACTACAATGAGCAGTTCTTC. The rearrangement links TRBV5-6 to TRBJ2-1; 14 bases fit TRBD2. In germline, CDR1 is SGHDT, CDR2 YYEEEE. The V gene end was trimmed by 4 bases and the J gene end by 3 bases; junction bases not matched to a gene: 6. CDR3 length: 17 residues.

The CDR3 DNA reads as TGTGCCAGCAGTCGGGCCGGGACTAGCGGTGAGGAGACCCAGTACTTC. It translates to CASSRAGTSGEETQYF. The chain is built from TRBV27 and TRBJ2-5; 11 bases fit TRBD2. The germline CDR1 and CDR2 sequences are MNHEY and SMNVEV (reference sequence). The CDR3 sequence is 16 residues long. The junction had 10 bases not matched to a gene; V was cut back by 5 bases and J by 5 bases.

The chain uses TRBV5-1 and TRBJ2-2; 11 bases match TRBD2. Germline CDR1 reads SGHRS; CDR2 reads YFSETQ. After removal of 4 bases from V and 5 bases from J, the junction contained 4 bases not matched to a gene. The CDR3 sequence is 15 residues long. The CDR3 DNA reads TGCGCCAGCAGCCTGGGACTAGCGGCGACCGGGGAGCTGTTTTTT. Protein sequence: CASSLGLAATGELFF.

The CDR3 loop reads CAISIAGGPSDTQYF. The DNA for the CDR3 is TGTGCCATCAGCATAGCGGGAGGGCCCTCAGATACGCAGTATTTT. The rearrangement links TRBV10-3 to TRBJ2-3, with 11 positions matching TRBD2. Losses at the gene ends were 6 bases for V and 4 bases for J; bases not matched to a gene: 6. The CDR3 sequence is 15 residues long. Germline V gene lookup returns CDR1 ENHRY and CDR2 SYGVKD.

The chain's CDR3 is CASSPGTGFFQYF. The CDR3 DNA reads as TGTGCCAGCAGCCCGGGGACAGGGTTCTTTCAGTACTTC. The rearrangement links TRBV7-3 to TRBJ2-4, with 9 positions matching TRBD1. V trimming: 5 bases; J trimming: 11 bases; junction bases outside the gene matches: 7. The CDR3 totals 13 residues. Germline V CDR1 and CDR2: SGHTA, FQGTGA.

This clone was found a few times. This chain links TRBV2 with TRBJ2-6; possible D gene TRBD1, 6 bases. Germline V gene sequence: CDR1 SNHLY, CDR2 FYNNEI. The CDR3 consists of 15 residues. V shed 7 bases and J shed 0 bases, with 10 bases lying between them. The CDR3 reads CASTQGNSGANVLTF. In DNA, the CDR3 is TGTGCCAGCACCCAGGGGAACTCTGGGGCCAACGTCCTGACTTTC.

In DNA, the CDR3 is TGTGCCAGCAGCTTAGTGGGATGGGGACTCTTCCCTCTAGACTACGAGCAGTACTTC. Amino acid sequence: CASSLVGWGLFPLDYEQYF. The chain couples TRBV7-9 to TRBJ2-7; TRBD2 is a possible D gene (6 bases). The V end lost 1 base, the J end lost 3 bases, and 25 bases lay between the germline ends. The germline V gene encodes CDR1 SEHNR and CDR2 FQNEAQ (reference sequence). The CDR3 is 19 amino acids.

This rearrangement joins TRBV6-1 to TRBJ1-5; TRBD1 aligns across 7 bases. J lost 3 bases, V lost 4 bases, and 3 bases had no gene match. CDR1 and CDR2 from the germline V gene are MNHNS and SASEGT. There are 14 residues in the CDR3. The CDR3 DNA reads as TGTGCCAGCAGTGGAGGACAGGTCAATCAGCCCCAGCATTTT. The encoded protein is CASSGGQVNQPQHF.

This chain uses TRBV9 with TRBJ2-7, with a possible D match to TRBD1 (6 bases). Trimming removed 1 base at V and 11 bases at J, with 22 bases between. Germline CDR1 reads SGDLS; CDR2 reads YYNGEE. The CDR3 loop spans 15 amino acids. The CDR3 here is CASSVSGVLQESKYF. CDR3 DNA: TGTGCCAGCAGCGTATCAGGGGTCCTCCAGGAGAGTAAGTACTTC.

The chain couples TRBV5-4 to TRBJ2-7, with D possibly matching TRBD1 (6 bases). This CDR3 is 15 amino acids long. From germline, CDR1 is SGHNT and CDR2 YYREEE (reference sequence). The V gene lost 4 bases and the J gene lost 3 bases, with 17 bases spanning the gap. The CDR3 nucleotides read TGTGCCAGCAGCCTCGCCGCAGGGGTGCTCTACGAGCAGTACTTC. Residues: CASSLAAGVLYEQYF.

The chain uses TRBV2 and TRBJ1-5; weak D call: TRBD1 (5 bases). CDR3 size: 14 residues. Trimming pared 6 bases from V and 2 bases from J, leaving 11 bases between. CDR1 and CDR2 from the germline V gene are SNHLY and FYNNEI. The DNA of the CDR3 is TGTGCCAGCAGGCAAAGGGGCGGCAATCAGCCCCAGCATTTT. Protein sequence: CASRQRGGNQPQHF. Full variable domain (outside the CDR3, taken from reference TRBV2 and TRBJ1-5): EPEVTQTPSHQVTQMGQEVILRCVPISNHLYFYWYRQILGQKVEFLVSFYNNEISEKSEIFDDQFSVERPDGSNFTLKIRSTKLEDSAMYFCASRQRGGNQPQHFGDGTRLSIL.

This chain joins TRBV5-1 and TRBJ2-7; 9 bases align to TRBD1. With V trimmed by 3 bases and J by 5 bases, 6 bases remained unmatched. CDR3 size: 14 residues. Germline-derived CDR1 and CDR2 are SGHRS and YFSETQ. CDR3 bases: TGCGCCAGCAGCTCCGTGGACAGGGGAAACGAGCAGTACTTC. The encoded protein is CASSSVDRGNEQYF. Variable domain in full (rest from reference TRBV5-1 and TRBJ2-7): KAGVTQTPRYLIKTRGQQVTLSCSPISGHRSVSWYQQTPGQGLQFLFEYFSETQRNKGNFPGRFSGRQFSNSRSEMNVSTLELGDSALYLCASSSVDRGNEQYFGPGTRLTVT.

Written as DNA, the CDR3 is TGCGCCAGCAGCCAGGCCCGACAGGGGCGTACTGAAGCTTTCTTT. Translated: CASSQARQGRTEAFF. The rearrangement joins TRBV5-1 to TRBJ1-1; 8 bases agree with TRBD1. The CDR3 is made up of 15 amino acids. Per germline, CDR1 SGHRS and CDR2 YFSETQ. Unmatched junction bases numbered 10, after V lost 4 bases and J lost 5 bases.

The V gene is TRBV7-2, the J gene TRBJ2-5, with D maybe TRBD1 (6 bases). Per germline, CDR1 SGHTA and CDR2 FQGNSA. This CDR3 is built from 13 residues. Trimming took off 1 base at V and 5 bases at J, with 8 bases between the two ends. The CDR3 DNA follows: TGTGCCAGCAGCTTAGACAGGGCGGAGACCCAGTACTTC. This sequence encodes CASSLDRAETQYF.